This T cell receptor beta chain appears in the sequencing data of a study of T-cell memory formation after mild COVID-19. TCRdb recomputed calls from the 5' RACE reads with MiXCR, one row per CDR3 protein. Here the sample spans roughly 300,000 distinct CDR3 sequences, approximately 15% being singletons. The V gene lost 5 bases and the J gene lost 4 bases, with 8 bases spanning the gap. The length of the CDR3 is 11 residues. CDR1 is SQVTM and CDR2 is ANQGSEA in the germline V gene. Source material: PBMCs or a T cell subset sorted from them (not recorded which). The sequence came from a man aged 18-30 years who had mild COVID-19 (a few samples of this study predate the infection). Cell type and time point are not known. This chain links TRBV29-1 with TRBJ1-2; TRBD1 might be the D (5 bases). CDR3 DNA: TGCAGCGTTAAAGGGACCTATGGCTACACCTTC. Its protein is CSVKGTYGYTF.